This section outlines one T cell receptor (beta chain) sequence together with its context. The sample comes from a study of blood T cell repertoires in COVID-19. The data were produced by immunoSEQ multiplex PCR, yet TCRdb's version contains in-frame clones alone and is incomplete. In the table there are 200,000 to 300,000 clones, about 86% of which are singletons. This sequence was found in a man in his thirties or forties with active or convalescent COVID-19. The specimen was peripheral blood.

The CDR3 loop reads CASSRTRGQETQYF. CDR3 bases: TGTGCCAGCAGCCGTACCCGGGGGCAAGAGACCCAGTACTTC. The chain employs TRBV5-4 and TRBJ2-5; tentative D call: TRBD2 (6 bases). CDR3 length: 14 residues. From germline, CDR1 is SGHNT and CDR2 YYREEE (reference sequence). Trimming cost V 4 bases and J 2 bases, with 12 bases left between them.